Listed here is a single T cell receptor beta chain. These data come from a study of technical replicates of blood from several donors. Profiled with immunoSEQ multiplex PCR; TCRdb holds only in-frame clones, not every one. The table has 84,000 or so clones, roughly 93% seen once. The receptor comes from a human donor in good health. Material: T cells isolated from PBMCs.

DNA of the CDR3: TGTGCCAGCAGCTTAGCGTCGGGGAATTCACCCCTCCACTTT. This gives the protein CASSLASGNSPLHF. J is TRBJ1-6 and V is TRBV7-9; D gene ambiguous. The CDR3 totals 14 residues. V lost 0 bases and J 7 bases, leaving 7 bases between the germline ends. From germline, CDR1 is SEHNR and CDR2 FQNEAQ (reference sequence).